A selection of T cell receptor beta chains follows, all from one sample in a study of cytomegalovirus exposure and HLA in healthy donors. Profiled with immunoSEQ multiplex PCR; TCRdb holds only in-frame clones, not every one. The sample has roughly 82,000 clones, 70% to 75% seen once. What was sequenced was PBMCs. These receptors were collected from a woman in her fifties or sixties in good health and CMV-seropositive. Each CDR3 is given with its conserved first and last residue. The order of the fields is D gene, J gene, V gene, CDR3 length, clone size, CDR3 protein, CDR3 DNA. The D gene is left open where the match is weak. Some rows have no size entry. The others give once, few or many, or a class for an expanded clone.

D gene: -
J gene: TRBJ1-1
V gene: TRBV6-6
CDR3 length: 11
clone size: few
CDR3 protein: CASSHRVEAFF
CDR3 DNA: TGTGCCAGCAGTCACAGGGTTGAAGCTTTCTTT

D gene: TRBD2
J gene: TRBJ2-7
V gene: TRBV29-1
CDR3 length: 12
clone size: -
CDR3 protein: CSVGRGGHEQYF
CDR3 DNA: TGCAGCGTCGGGAGGGGGGGACACGAGCAGTACTTC

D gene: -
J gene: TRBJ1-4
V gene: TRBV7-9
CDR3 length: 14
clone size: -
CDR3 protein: CASSLRTSGEKLFF
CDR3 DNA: TGTGCCAGCAGCTTAAGGACGAGCGGCGAAAAACTGTTTTTT

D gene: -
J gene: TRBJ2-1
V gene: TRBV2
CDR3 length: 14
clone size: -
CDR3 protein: CATKGRTSDNEQFF
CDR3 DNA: TGTGCCACCAAGGGGCGGACATCGGACAATGAGCAGTTCTTC

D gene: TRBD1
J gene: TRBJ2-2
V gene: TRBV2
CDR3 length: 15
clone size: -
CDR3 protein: CASSLGTGGTGELFF
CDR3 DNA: TGTGCCAGCAGCCTCGGGACAGGGGGCACCGGGGAGCTGTTTTTT

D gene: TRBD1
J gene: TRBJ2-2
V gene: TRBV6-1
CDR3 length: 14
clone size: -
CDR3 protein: CATLLGTDTGELFF
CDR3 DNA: TGTGCCACCCTCTTAGGGACAGACACCGGGGAGCTGTTTTTT

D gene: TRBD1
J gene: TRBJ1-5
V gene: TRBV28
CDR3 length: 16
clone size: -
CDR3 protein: CASSPPQGASNQPQHF
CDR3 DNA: TGTGCCAGCAGTCCACCGCAGGGGGCGTCCAATCAGCCCCAGCATTTT

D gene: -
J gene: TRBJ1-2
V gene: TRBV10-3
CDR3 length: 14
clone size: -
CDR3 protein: CAISALQGDDGYTF
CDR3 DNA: TGTGCCATCAGTGCCTTACAGGGCGATGATGGCTACACCTTC

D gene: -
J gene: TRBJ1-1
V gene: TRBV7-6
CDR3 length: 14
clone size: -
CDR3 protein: CASSLAGLNTEAFF
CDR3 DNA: TGTGCCAGCAGCTTAGCCGGACTTAACACTGAAGCTTTCTTT

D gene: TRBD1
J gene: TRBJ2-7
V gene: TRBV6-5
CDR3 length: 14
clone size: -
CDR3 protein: CASSTGTGLYEQYF
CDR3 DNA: TGTGCCAGCAGTACCGGGACAGGTCTCTACGAGCAGTACTTC

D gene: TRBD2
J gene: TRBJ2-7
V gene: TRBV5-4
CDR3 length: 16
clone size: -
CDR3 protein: CASSPGRTSGSYEQYF
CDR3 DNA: TGTGCCAGCAGCCCTGGGAGGACTAGCGGGTCCTACGAGCAGTACTTC

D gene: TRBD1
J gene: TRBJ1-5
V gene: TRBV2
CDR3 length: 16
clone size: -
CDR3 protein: CASSEEQGAKDQPQHF
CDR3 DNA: TGTGCCAGCAGTGAAGAACAGGGGGCTAAAGATCAGCCCCAGCATTTT

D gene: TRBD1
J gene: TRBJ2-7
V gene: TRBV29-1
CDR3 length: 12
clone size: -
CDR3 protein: CSAGQGKDEQYF
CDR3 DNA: TGCAGCGCGGGACAGGGTAAAGACGAGCAGTACTTC

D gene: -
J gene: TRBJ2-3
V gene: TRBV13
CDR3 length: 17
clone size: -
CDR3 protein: CASSFFLTEGGADTQYF
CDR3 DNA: TGTGCCAGCAGCTTCTTTCTGACAGAAGGTGGGGCGGATACGCAGTATTTT

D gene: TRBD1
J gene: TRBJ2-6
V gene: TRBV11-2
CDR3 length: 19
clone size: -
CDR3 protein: CASSHYRDRVPSGANVLTF
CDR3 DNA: TGTGCCAGCAGCCACTACCGGGACAGAGTACCCTCTGGGGCCAACGTCCTGACTTTC

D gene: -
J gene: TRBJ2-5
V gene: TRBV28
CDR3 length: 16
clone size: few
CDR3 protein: CASSWAGNLIQETQYF
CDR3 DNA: TGTGCCAGCAGTTGGGCGGGGAATCTTATCCAAGAGACCCAGTACTTC

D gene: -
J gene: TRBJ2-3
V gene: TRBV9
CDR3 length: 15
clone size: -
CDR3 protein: CASSVTGTSTDTQYF
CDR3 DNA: TGTGCCAGCAGCGTAACCGGGACTAGCACAGATACGCAGTATTTT

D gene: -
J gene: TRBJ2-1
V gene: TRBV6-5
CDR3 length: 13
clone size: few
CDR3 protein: CASSTGGEFGQFF
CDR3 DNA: TGTGCCAGCAGTACAGGAGGGGAGTTTGGGCAGTTCTTC

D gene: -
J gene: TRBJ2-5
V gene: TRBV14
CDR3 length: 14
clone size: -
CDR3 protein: CASSPWGQGETQYF
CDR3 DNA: TGTGCCAGCAGCCCGTGGGGTCAGGGGGAGACCCAGTACTTC

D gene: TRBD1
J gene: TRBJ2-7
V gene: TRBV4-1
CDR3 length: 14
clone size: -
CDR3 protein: CASSPRDRSSEQYF
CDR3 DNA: TGCGCCAGCAGCCCCCGGGACAGGTCTAGCGAGCAGTACTTC

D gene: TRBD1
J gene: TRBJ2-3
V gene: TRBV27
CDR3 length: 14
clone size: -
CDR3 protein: CASSWTGWADTQYF
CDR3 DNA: TGTGCCAGCAGCTGGACAGGGTGGGCAGATACGCAGTATTTT

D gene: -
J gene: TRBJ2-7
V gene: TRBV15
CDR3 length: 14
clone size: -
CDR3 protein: CATTASGNSYEQYF
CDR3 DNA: TGTGCCACCACGGCGTCCGGGAACTCCTACGAGCAGTACTTC

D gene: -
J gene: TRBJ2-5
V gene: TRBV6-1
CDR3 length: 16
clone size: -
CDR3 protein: CASSGPPGESRETQYF
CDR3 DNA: TGTGCCAGCAGTGGCCCCCCGGGAGAGAGCCGAGAGACCCAGTACTTC

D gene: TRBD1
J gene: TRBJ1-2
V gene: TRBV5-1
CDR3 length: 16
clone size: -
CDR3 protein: CASSLTGQGNIYGYTF
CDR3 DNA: TGCGCCAGCAGCTTGACCGGACAGGGAAATATCTATGGCTACACCTTC

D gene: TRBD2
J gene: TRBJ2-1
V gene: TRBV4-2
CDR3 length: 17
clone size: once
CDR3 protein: CASSQDRGTSGRGGQFF
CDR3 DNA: TGTGCCAGCAGCCAAGATAGGGGGACTAGCGGGAGGGGAGGGCAGTTCTTC

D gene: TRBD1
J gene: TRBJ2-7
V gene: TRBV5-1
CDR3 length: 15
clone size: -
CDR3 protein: CASSLATGQGYEQYF
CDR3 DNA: TGCGCCAGCAGCTTGGCCACGGGACAGGGCTACGAGCAGTACTTC

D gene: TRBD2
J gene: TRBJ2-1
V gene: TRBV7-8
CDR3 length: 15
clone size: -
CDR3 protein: CASSSYSGAYNEQFF
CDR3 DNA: TGTGCCAGCAGCTCCTATAGCGGGGCTTACAATGAGCAGTTCTTC

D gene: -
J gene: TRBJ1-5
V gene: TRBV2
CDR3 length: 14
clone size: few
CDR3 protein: CASSGQAGNQPQHF
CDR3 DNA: TGTGCCAGCAGTGGGCAGGCCGGTAATCAGCCCCAGCATTTT

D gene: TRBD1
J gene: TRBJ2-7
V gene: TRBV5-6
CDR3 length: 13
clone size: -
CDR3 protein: CASSGGQGLEQYF
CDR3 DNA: TGTGCCAGCAGCGGTGGACAGGGGCTGGAGCAGTACTTC

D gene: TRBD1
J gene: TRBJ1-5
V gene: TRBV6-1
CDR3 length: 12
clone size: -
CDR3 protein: CASRTGSQPQHF
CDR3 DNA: TGTGCCAGCAGGACAGGGTCTCAGCCCCAGCATTTT

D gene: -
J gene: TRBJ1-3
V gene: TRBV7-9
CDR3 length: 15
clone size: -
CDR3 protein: CASSLGVETGNTIYF
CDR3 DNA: TGTGCCAGCAGCTTAGGTGTAGAAACTGGAAACACCATATATTTT

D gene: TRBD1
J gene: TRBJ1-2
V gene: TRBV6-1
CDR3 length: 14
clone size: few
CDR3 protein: CASSEEGTGFGYTF
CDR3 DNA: TGTGCCAGCAGTGAAGAAGGGACAGGGTTCGGCTACACCTTC

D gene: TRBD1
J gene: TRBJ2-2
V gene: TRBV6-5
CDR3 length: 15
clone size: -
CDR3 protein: CASSWTGTNTGELFF
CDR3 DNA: TGTGCCAGCAGTTGGACAGGGACGAACACCGGGGAGCTGTTTTTT